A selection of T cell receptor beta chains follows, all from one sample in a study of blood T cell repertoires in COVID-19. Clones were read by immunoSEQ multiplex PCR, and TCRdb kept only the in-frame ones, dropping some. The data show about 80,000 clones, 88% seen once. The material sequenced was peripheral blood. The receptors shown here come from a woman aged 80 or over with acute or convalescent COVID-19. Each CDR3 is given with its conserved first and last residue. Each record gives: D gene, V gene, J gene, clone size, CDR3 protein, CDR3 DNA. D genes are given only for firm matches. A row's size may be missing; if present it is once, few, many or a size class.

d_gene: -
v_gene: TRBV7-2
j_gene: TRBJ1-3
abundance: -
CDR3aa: CASSLGWSSGNTIYF
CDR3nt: TGTGCCAGCAGCCTAGGCTGGAGCTCTGGAAACACCATATATTTT

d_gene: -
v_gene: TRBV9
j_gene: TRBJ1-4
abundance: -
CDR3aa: CASSVDSGTTNEKLFF
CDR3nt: TGTGCCAGCAGCGTAGATTCGGGGACAACGAATGAAAAACTGTTTTTT

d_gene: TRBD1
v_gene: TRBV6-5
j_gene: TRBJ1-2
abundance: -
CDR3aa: CASRRQGANYGYTF
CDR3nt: TGTGCCAGCAGAAGACAGGGGGCTAACTATGGCTACACCTTC

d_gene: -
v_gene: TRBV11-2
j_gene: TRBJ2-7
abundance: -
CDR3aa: CASSRDLRIYEQYF
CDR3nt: TGTGCCAGCAGCCGGGATCTAAGAATCTACGAGCAGTACTTC

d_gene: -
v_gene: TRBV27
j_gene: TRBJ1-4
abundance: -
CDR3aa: CASSLRRMANEKLFF
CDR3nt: TGTGCCAGCAGTTTAAGGAGGATGGCTAATGAAAAACTGTTTTTT

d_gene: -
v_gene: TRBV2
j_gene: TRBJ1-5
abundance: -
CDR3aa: CASSEAGVVNQPQHF
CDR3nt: TGTGCCAGCAGTGAAGCAGGGGTGGTCAATCAGCCCCAGCATTTT

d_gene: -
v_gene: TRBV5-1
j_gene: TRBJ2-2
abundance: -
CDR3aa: CASSGLMNTGELFF
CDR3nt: TGCGCCAGCTCGGGACTGATGAACACCGGGGAGCTGTTTTTT

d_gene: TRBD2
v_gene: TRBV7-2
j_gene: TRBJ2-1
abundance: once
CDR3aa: CASSLGAGVSYNEQFF
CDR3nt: TGTGCCAGCAGCTTAGGAGCGGGGGTATCCTACAATGAGCAGTTCTTC

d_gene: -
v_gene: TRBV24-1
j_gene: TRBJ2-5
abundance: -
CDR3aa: CATSAAGQETQYF
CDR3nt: TGTGCCACCAGTGCCGCAGGCCAAGAGACCCAGTACTTC

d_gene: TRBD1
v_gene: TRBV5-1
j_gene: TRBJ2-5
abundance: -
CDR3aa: CASSLGGTGRQETQYF
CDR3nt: TGCGCCAGCAGCTTGGGAGGGACAGGGAGGCAAGAGACCCAGTACTTC

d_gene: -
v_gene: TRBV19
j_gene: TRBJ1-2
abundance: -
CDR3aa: CASKLGGGYTF
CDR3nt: TGTGCCAGCAAATTGGGAGGAGGCTACACCTTC

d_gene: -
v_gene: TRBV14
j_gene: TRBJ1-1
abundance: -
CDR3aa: CASRHRSYTEAFF
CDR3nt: TGTGCCAGCAGACACAGGTCGTACACTGAAGCTTTCTTT